Listed here is a single TCR beta chain. Its antigen is as yet unknown. This specimen belongs to a study of cytomegalovirus exposure and HLA in healthy donors. Study-wide results and limits: Cytomegalovirus status was reportedly diagnosed by the classifier with high sensitivity and specificity.

This CDR3 region has 13 residues. Germline V lookup: CDR1 ENHRY, CDR2 SYGVKD. With 60 Vbeta and 13 Jbeta primers, the PCR was carried out. Clones were read by immunoSEQ multiplex PCR, and TCRdb kept only the in-frame ones, dropping some. The data contain 85,000 to 100,000 clones, around 74% of them singletons. The receptor was derived from a man between 35 and 55 years old in good health and CMV-seropositive. The rearrangement joins TRBV10-3 to TRBJ2-5; TRBD1 matches at 8 bases. The last part of the DNA fits TRBJ2-7 better; the J call may be wrong. Sequencing was carried out using PBMCs. The CDR3 protein is CAISVYRGNEQYF. For the CDR3, the DNA is TGTGCCATCAGTGTTTACAGGGGGAACGAGCAGTACTTC.